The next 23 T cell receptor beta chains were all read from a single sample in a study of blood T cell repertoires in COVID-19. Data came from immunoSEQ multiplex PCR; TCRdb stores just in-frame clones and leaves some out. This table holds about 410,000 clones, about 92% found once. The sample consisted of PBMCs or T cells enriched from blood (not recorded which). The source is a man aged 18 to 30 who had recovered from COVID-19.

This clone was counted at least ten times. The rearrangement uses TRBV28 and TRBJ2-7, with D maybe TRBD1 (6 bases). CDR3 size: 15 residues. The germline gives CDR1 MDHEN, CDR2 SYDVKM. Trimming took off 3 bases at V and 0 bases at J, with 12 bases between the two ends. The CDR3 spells CASSFQGLGSYEQYF. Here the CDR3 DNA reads TGTGCCAGCAGTTTTCAGGGGTTAGGCTCCTACGAGCAGTACTTC. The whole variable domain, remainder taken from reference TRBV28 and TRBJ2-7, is DVKVTQSSRYLVKRTGEKVFLECVQDMDHENMFWYRQDPGLGLRLIYFSYDVKMKEKGDIPEGYSVSREKKERFSLILESASTNQTSMYLCASSFQGLGSYEQYFGPGTRLTVT.

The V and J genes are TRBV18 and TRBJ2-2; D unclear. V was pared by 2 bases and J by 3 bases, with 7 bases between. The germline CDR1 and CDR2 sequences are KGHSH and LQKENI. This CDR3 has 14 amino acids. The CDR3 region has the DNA TGTGCCAGCTCACCAACGATAGACACCGGGGAGCTGTTTTTT. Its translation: CASSPTIDTGELFF. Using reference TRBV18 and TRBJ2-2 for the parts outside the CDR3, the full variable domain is NAGVMQNPRHLVRRRGQEARLRCSPMKGHSHVYWYRQLPEEGLKFMVYLQKENIIDESGMPKERFSAEFPKEGPSILRIQQVVRGDSAAYFCASSPTIDTGELFFGEGSRLTVL.

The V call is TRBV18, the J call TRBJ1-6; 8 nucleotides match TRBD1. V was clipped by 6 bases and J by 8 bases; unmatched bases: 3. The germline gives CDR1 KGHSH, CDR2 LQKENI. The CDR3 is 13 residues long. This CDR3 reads CASSGQGDSPLHF. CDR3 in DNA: TGTGCCAGCTCCGGACAGGGAGATTCACCCCTCCACTTT. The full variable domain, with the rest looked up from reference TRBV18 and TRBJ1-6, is NAGVMQNPRHLVRRRGQEARLRCSPMKGHSHVYWYRQLPEEGLKFMVYLQKENIIDESGMPKERFSAEFPKEGPSILRIQQVVRGDSAAYFCASSGQGDSPLHFGNGTRLTVT.

Here the CDR3 reads CASSPSRSRVNTEAFF. The CDR3 nucleotides are TGTGCCAGCAGCCCCAGTCGATCCAGGGTGAACACTGAAGCTTTCTTT. The V call is TRBV13, the J call TRBJ1-1; D might be TRBD1 (5 bases). The length of the CDR3 is 16 residues. Germline CDR1 PRHDT, CDR2 FYEKMQ (reference sequence). V was cut by 5 bases and J by 0 bases, with 16 bases left in between.

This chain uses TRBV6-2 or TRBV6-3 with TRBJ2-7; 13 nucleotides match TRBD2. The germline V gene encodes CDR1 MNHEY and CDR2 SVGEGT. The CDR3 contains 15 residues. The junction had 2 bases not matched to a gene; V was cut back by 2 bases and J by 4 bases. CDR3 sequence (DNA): TGTGCCAGCAGTTACGGGACTAGCGGGATGTACGAGCAGTACTTC. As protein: CASSYGTSGMYEQYF.

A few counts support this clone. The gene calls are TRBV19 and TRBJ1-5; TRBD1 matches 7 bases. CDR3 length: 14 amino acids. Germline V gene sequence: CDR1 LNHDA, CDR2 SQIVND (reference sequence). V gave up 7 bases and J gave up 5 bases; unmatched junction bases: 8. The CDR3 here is CASNSGQSYQPQHF. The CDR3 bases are TGTGCCAGTAACTCGGGACAGAGCTATCAGCCCCAGCATTTT.

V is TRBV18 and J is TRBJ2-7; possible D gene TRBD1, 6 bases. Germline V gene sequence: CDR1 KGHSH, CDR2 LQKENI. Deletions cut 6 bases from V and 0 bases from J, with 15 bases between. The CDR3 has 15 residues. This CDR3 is CASSGQGPPSYEQYF. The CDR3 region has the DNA TGTGCCAGCTCGGGTCAGGGGCCCCCCTCCTACGAGCAGTACTTC.

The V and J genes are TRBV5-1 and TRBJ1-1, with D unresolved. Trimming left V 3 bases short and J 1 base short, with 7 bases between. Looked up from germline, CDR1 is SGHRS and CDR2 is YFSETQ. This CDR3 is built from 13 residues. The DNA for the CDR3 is TGCGCCAGCAGCTACCGGGGGAACACTGAAGCTTTCTTT. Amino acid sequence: CASSYRGNTEAFF.

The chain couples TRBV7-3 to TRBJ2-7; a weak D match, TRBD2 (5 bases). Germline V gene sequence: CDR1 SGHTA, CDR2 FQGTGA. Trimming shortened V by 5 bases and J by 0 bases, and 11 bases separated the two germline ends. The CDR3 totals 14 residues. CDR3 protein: CASSPGSGSYEQYF. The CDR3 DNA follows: TGTGCCAGCAGCCCTGGCAGCGGCTCCTACGAGCAGTACTTC.

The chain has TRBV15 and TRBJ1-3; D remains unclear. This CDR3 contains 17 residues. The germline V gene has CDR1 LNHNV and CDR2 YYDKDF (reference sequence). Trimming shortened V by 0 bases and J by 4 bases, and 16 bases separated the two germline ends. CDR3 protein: CATSRDPGSPRGNTIYF. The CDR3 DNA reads TGTGCCACCAGCAGAGATCCCGGGTCTCCTAGGGGAAACACCATATATTTT. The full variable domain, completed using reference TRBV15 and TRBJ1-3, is DAMVIQNPRYQVTQFGKPVTLSCSQTLNHNVMYWYQQKSSQAPKLLFHYYDKDFNNEADTPDNFQSRRPNTSFCFLDIRSPGLGDTAMYLCATSRDPGSPRGNTIYFGEGSWLTVV.

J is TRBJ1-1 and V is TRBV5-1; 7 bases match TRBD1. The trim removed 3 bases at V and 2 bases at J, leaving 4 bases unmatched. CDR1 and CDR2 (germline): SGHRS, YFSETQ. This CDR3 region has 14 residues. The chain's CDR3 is CASSSRTGNTEAFF. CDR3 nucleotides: TGCGCCAGCAGCTCCCGGACAGGAAACACTGAAGCTTTCTTT.

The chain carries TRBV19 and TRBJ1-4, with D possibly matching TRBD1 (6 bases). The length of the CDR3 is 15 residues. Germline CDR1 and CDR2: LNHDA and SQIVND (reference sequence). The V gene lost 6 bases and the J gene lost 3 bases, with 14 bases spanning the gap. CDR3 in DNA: TGTGCCAGTAGGCCCGAGACAGGTTCTAATGAAAAACTGTTTTTT. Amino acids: CASRPETGSNEKLFF.

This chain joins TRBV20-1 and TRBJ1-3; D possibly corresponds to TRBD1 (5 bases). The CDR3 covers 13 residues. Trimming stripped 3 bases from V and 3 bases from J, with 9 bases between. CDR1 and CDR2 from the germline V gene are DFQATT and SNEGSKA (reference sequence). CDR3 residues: CSASQGDGNTIYF. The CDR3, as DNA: TGCAGTGCTAGTCAAGGGGATGGAAACACCATATATTTT.

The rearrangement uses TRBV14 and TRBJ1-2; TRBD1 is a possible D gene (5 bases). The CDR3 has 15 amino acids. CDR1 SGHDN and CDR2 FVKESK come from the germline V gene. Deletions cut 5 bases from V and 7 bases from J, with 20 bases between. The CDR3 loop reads CASSFRGPSGGGYTF. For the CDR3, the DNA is TGTGCCAGCAGCTTCCGGGGACCATCCGGGGGTGGCTACACCTTC.

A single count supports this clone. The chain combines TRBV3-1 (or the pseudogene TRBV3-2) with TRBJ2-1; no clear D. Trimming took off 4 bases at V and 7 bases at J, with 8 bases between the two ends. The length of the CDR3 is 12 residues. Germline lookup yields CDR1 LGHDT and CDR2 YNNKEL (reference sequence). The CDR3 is CASSLNKNEQFF. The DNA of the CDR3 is TGTGCCAGCAGCCTAAACAAGAATGAGCAGTTCTTC.

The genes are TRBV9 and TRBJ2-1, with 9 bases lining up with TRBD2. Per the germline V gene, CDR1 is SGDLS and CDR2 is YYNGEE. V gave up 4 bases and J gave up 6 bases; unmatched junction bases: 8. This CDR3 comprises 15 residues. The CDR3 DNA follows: TGTGCCAGCAGCCGTAGCGGGAGTCGATCCAATGAGCAGTTCTTC. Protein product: CASSRSGSRSNEQFF.

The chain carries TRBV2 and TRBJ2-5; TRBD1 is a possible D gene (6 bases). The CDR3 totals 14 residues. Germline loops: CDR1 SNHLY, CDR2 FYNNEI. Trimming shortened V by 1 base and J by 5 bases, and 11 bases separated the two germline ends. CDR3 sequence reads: CASSEVGRGETQYF. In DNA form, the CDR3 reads TGTGCCAGCAGTGAAGTGGGCAGGGGTGAGACCCAGTACTTC.

The CDR3 bases are TGTGCCAGTAGTATGGGACTAGCGGCAACGGGGACCCAGTACTTC. This codes for CASSMGLAATGTQYF. This chain connects TRBV19 to TRBJ2-5; 11 bases fit TRBD2. Germline assignment: CDR1 LNHDA and CDR2 SQIVND (reference sequence). This CDR3 spans 15 amino acids. V shed 3 bases and J 7 bases; nucleotides not matched to a gene: 7.

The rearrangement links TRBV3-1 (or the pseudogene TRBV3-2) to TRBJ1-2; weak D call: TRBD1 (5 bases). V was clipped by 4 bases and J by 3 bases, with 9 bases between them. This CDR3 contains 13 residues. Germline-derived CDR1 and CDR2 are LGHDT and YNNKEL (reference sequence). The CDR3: CASSPSRDYGYTF. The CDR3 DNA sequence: TGTGCCAGCAGCCCCTCCAGGGACTATGGCTACACCTTC.

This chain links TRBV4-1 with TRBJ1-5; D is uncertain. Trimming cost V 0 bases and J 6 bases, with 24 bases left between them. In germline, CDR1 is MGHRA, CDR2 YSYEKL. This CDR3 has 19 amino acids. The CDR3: CASSQESLSGRYGSQPQHF. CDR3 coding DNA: TGCGCCAGCAGCCAAGAATCTTTAAGTGGGAGATATGGGAGTCAGCCCCAGCATTTT.

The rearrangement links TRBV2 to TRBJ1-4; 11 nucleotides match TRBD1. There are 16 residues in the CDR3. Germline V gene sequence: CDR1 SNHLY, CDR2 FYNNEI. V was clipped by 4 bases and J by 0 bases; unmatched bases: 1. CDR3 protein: CASSGGQGATNEKLFF. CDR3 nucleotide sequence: TGTGCCAGCAGTGGGGGACAGGGGGCAACTAATGAAAAACTGTTTTTT.

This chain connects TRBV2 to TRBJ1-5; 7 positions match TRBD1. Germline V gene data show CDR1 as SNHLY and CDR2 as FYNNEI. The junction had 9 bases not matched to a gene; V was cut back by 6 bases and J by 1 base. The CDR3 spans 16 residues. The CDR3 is CASSLTQGVSNQPQHF. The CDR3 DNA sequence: TGTGCCAGCAGCTTAACCCAGGGGGTGAGCAATCAGCCCCAGCATTTT. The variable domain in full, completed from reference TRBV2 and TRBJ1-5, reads EPEVTQTPSHQVTQMGQEVILRCVPISNHLYFYWYRQILGQKVEFLVSFYNNEISEKSEIFDDQFSVERPDGSNFTLKIRSTKLEDSAMYFCASSLTQGVSNQPQHFGDGTRLSIL.

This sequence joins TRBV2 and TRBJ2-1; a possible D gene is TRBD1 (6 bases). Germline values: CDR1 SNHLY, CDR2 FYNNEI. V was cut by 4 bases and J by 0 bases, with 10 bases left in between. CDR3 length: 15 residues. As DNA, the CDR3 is TGTGCCAGCAGTGTTGAGGACAGCTCCTACAATGAGCAGTTCTTC. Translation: CASSVEDSSYNEQFF. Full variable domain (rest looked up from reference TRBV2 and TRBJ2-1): EPEVTQTPSHQVTQMGQEVILRCVPISNHLYFYWYRQILGQKVEFLVSFYNNEISEKSEIFDDQFSVERPDGSNFTLKIRSTKLEDSAMYFCASSVEDSSYNEQFFGPGTRLTVL.